The 10 T cell receptor beta chains below come from one sample, sequenced in a study of human T cells and chemical hapten exposure (dated by TCRdb to the early 2020s). Per the publication, the time point label means: patch test 1, 2 weeks after DPC sensitization. Reading the label with the study, this specimen's treatment or condition is: therapeutic diphenylcyclopropenone sensitization with weekly scalp DPC. Library generation was performed with RACE. Sequencing used a NextSeq 500. Using fastp at Q25 and MiXCR, TCRdb reprocessed the public reads and kept productive beta chains. Identical CDR3 proteins give one entry, which carries the most common genes and DNA. In this sample the table shows some 380,000 distinct CDR3 sequences, roughly 4.8% of which occur a single time. The ten largest clones represent about 2.2% of the sample. The sample here was whole blood, taken in connection with sensitization to the hapten diphenylcyclopropenone (DPC). The receptors come from a woman in her 50s with alopecia areata. Some clones in this sample may be carry-over from other donors' samples.

This clonotype has at least ten counts. The chain recombines TRBV10-3 with TRBJ2-3, with 7 bases that match TRBD2. Looked up from germline, CDR1 is ENHRY and CDR2 is SYGVKD. V dropped 7 bases and J dropped 2; count of bases not matched to a gene: 6. The CDR3 is 14 residues long. CDR3 sequence reads: CAIKSAGTTDTQYF. The CDR3 DNA reads TGTGCCATCAAATCAGCGGGGACCACAGATACGCAGTATTTT.

This clonotype was detected ten times or more. This chain connects TRBV28 to TRBJ1-1; 10 bases are a match to TRBD1. Trimming removed 8 bases from V and 9 bases from J; junction bases left unmatched: 15. The germline CDR1 and CDR2 sequences are MDHEN and SYDVKM. There are 15 residues in the CDR3. This chain's CDR3 is CASSLLTGGVKKAFF. CDR3 DNA: TGTGCCAGCTCACTCTTGACAGGGGGCGTGAAAAAAGCTTTCTTT.

This clonotype was observed many times. The chain uses TRBV18 and TRBJ2-7, with no clear D. This CDR3 contains 14 residues. In germline, CDR1 is KGHSH, CDR2 LQKENI. Trimming removed 3 bases from V and 0 bases from J, with 9 bases in between. The CDR3: CASSPTQDSYEQYF. The CDR3 DNA reads TGTGCCAGCTCACCTACCCAAGACTCCTACGAGCAGTACTTC.

This clonotype turned up a few times. The chain links TRBV10-3 to TRBJ1-2; D might be TRBD1 (6 bases). V lost 9 bases and J 0 bases, leaving 11 bases between the germline ends. Germline loops: CDR1 ENHRY, CDR2 SYGVKD. The CDR3 is 13 amino acids. CDR3 protein: CAIVQGANYGYTF. DNA of the CDR3: TGTGCCATAGTACAGGGCGCTAACTATGGCTACACCTTC.

This rearrangement joins TRBV5-1 to TRBJ2-7, with unresolved D. CDR1 and CDR2 from the germline V gene are SGHRS and YFSETQ. Between the trimmed V and J ends, which lost 0 bases and 0 bases, there was a span of 16 bases. This CDR3 spans 17 amino acids. CDR3 coding DNA: TGCGCCAGCAGCTTGGCCTTACGGACCGTTAGCTCCTACGAGCAGTACTTC. It translates to CASSLALRTVSSYEQYF.

About this clonotype itself: A read error is possible here, since a much larger clone lies one base away. The conserved closing phenylalanine or tryptophan is absent in this CDR3, likely reflecting a read error. V and J are TRBV9 and TRBJ1-1; TRBD1 might be the D (5 bases). This CDR3 comprises 14 residues. Germline assignment: CDR1 SGDLS and CDR2 YYNGEE. V gave up 2 bases and J gave up 5 bases, with 13 bases separating them. The CDR3 DNA is TGTGCCAGCAGCGTTCTGGGGCCAGAGACTGAAGCTTTCTCT. Translating it yields CASSVLGPETEAFS.

This clonotype was seen at least ten times. V usage is TRBV24-1 and J usage is TRBJ2-1; D remains unclear. V was clipped by 0 bases and J by 8 bases, with 4 bases between them. Germline V gene sequence: CDR1 KGHDR, CDR2 SFDVKD. The CDR3 loop spans 12 amino acids. CDR3 bases: TGTGCCACCAGTGATTTGGGGGATGAGCAGTTCTTC. Translating it yields CATSDLGDEQFF.

This chain connects TRBV3-1 to TRBJ2-5, with TRBD2 matching 11 bases. The CDR3 loop spans 18 amino acids. Trimming cost V 4 bases and J 1 base; bases outside gene matches: 11. Germline loops: CDR1 LGHDT, CDR2 YNNKEL (reference sequence). This chain's CDR3 is CASSRRGSGRAGQETQYF. The CDR3 nucleotides read TGTGCCAGCAGCCGCCGGGGTAGCGGGAGGGCGGGCCAAGAGACCCAGTACTTC.

The chain links TRBV7-2 to TRBJ2-4, with no clear D. The CDR3 is 13 residues long. Between the trimmed V and J ends, which lost 1 base and 9 bases, there was a span of 10 bases. CDR1 and CDR2 (germline): SGHTA, FQGNSA. In DNA form, the CDR3 reads TGTGCCAGCAGCTTAGGGCAGGCAGGCATTCAGTACTTC. It encodes CASSLGQAGIQYF.

In this sample, this clonotype turned up a few times. The chain links TRBV6-5 to TRBJ2-1; D is unclear. The V end lost 6 bases, the J end lost 9 bases, and 15 bases lay between the germline ends. CDR3 length: 13 residues. CDR1 is MNHEY and CDR2 is SVGAGI in the germline V gene. CDR3 region: CASRGSAASEQFF. CDR3 DNA sequence: TGTGCCAGCAGGGGAAGCGCGGCAAGTGAGCAGTTCTTC.